The 31 T cell receptor beta chains presented below share a single source sample, sequenced in a study of Ad26.COV2.S vaccination and SARS-CoV-2 variants. Treatment described: some 20 received Ad26.COV2.S at low or high dose, single or two shots; about 5 received placebo; per-sample allocation not given. At day 63 after the first vaccine or placebo injection, samples were drawn. The data were produced by immunoSEQ multiplex PCR, yet TCRdb's version contains in-frame clones alone and is incomplete. The data hold approximately 410,000 clones, with roughly 90% observed a single time. The source was peripheral blood, collected in a trial of Ad26.COV2.S vaccine versus placebo. These receptors were obtained from a person aged 18-65 years who received the Ad26.COV2.S COVID-19 vaccine or a placebo.

V gene TRBV7-9 combines with J gene TRBJ1-1, with TRBD1 identical over 11 bases. The CDR3 covers 18 residues. The V gene end was trimmed by 3 bases and the J gene end by 2 bases; junction bases not matched to a gene: 11. Germline loops: CDR1 SEHNR, CDR2 FQNEAQ (reference sequence). The CDR3 sequence is CASSFMTGTGGTNTEAFF. In nucleotides, the CDR3 is TGTGCCAGCAGCTTTATGACAGGGACAGGGGGGACCAACACTGAAGCTTTCTTT.

This chain joins TRBV25-1 and TRBJ2-7; D remains ambiguous. Between the trimmed V and J ends, which lost 3 bases and 3 bases, there was a span of 6 bases. The V gene's germline CDR1 is MGHDK and CDR2 SYGVNS. There are 12 residues in the CDR3. The CDR3 coding sequence is TGTGCCAGCAGTGATCACGGCTACGAGCAGTACTTC. Amino acids: CASSDHGYEQYF.

The chain has TRBV4-1 and TRBJ2-1, with TRBD2 matching 11 bases. Germline V lookup: CDR1 MGHRA, CDR2 YSYEKL. The CDR3 extends over 16 amino acids. Trimming cost V 3 bases and J 4 bases; bases outside gene matches: 5. The CDR3 region is CASSHDSGGAYNEQFF. CDR3 bases: TGCGCCAGCAGCCACGATAGCGGGGGGGCTTACAATGAGCAGTTCTTC.

This rearrangement joins TRBV18 to TRBJ1-1; TRBD1 might be the D (5 bases). V was clipped by 8 bases and J by 1 base, with 11 bases between them. Germline-derived CDR1 and CDR2 are KGHSH and LQKENI. The CDR3 spans 13 residues. The CDR3 here is CASRLGENTEAFF. DNA for the CDR3: TGTGCCAGCCGTCTGGGGGAGAACACTGAAGCTTTCTTT.

V and J are TRBV12-3 or TRBV12-4 and TRBJ1-2; no definite D call. V was trimmed by 0 bases and J by 4 bases, leaving 3 bases between them. The length of the CDR3 is 12 residues. The CDR3 coding sequence is TGTGCCAGCAGTTTAGCAGCCTATGGCTACACCTTC. Protein sequence: CASSLAAYGYTF.

The rearrangement uses TRBV6-6 and TRBJ1-5, with unresolved D. The V end was cut by 5 bases, the J end by 1 base, with 9 bases between. Looked up from germline, CDR1 is MNHNY and CDR2 is SVGAGI (reference sequence). This CDR3 region has 14 residues. The CDR3 bases are TGTGCCAGCAGTGTGGCTGAGAGCAATCAGCCCCAGCATTTT. Amino acid sequence: CASSVAESNQPQHF.

This clone was recorded only once. The rearrangement uses TRBV14 and TRBJ2-1, with D perhaps TRBD2 (5 bases). V was pared by 8 bases and J by 10 bases, with 18 bases between. CDR3 length: 13 amino acids. Germline values: CDR1 SGHDN, CDR2 FVKESK. Written as DNA, the CDR3 is TGTGCCAGCCGGCTAGGAGGTCATCGAGAGCAGTTCTTC. This translates into CASRLGGHREQFF.

The chain recombines TRBV7-9 with TRBJ2-2, with D perhaps matching TRBD1 (6 bases). Germline V lookup: CDR1 SEHNR, CDR2 FQNEAQ (reference sequence). This CDR3 comprises 15 residues. The germline V and J ends were trimmed by 3 bases and 6 bases, with 14 bases remaining between them. In nucleotides, the CDR3 is TGTGCCAGCAGCTTTTCCTACAGGGCCCCCGGGGAGCTGTTTTTT. Translating it yields CASSFSYRAPGELFF.

The rearrangement joins TRBV29-1 to TRBJ1-1; no clear D. Germline values: CDR1 SQVTM, CDR2 ANQGSEA. This CDR3 has 13 amino acids. V was clipped by 5 bases and J by 1 base, with 11 bases between them. The CDR3 protein is CSVRRASNTEAFF. Here the CDR3 DNA reads TGCAGCGTTCGAAGAGCATCGAACACTGAAGCTTTCTTT.

The chain recombines TRBV7-3 with TRBJ2-3, with 10 bases that match TRBD2. Trimming took 2 bases from V and 4 from J; bases not matched to a gene: 9. The germline gives CDR1 SGHTA, CDR2 FQGTGA. The CDR3 consists of 17 residues. The CDR3 region is CASSLSSGGAVADTQYF. The DNA for the CDR3 is TGTGCCAGCAGCTTATCTAGCGGGGGCGCAGTAGCAGATACGCAGTATTTT.

This clone was observed a few times. The V call is TRBV9, the J call TRBJ2-7; D is perhaps TRBD1 (5 bases). With 4 bases removed from V and 6 bases from J, the gap between germline ends came to 14 bases. Germline V gene data show CDR1 as SGDLS and CDR2 as YYNGEE. The CDR3 totals 13 residues. As DNA, the CDR3 is TGTGCCAGCAGCTCTCACCAGGGCAGCGAGCAGTACTTC. It is translated as CASSSHQGSEQYF.

The gene calls are TRBV7-2 and TRBJ1-6, with D hard to call. The CDR3 is 15 amino acids. CDR1 and CDR2 (germline): SGHTA, FQGNSA. The V end was cut by 5 bases, the J end by 3 bases, with 11 bases between. The CDR3 DNA is TGTGCCAGCAGCACAACTTGGGGCTATAATTCACCCCTCCACTTT. Amino acids: CASSTTWGYNSPLHF. The entire variable domain, with the rest obtained from reference TRBV7-2 and TRBJ1-6, is as follows: GAGVSQSPSNKVTEKGKDVELRCDPISGHTALYWYRQSLGQGLEFLIYFQGNSAPDKSGLPSDRFSAERTGGSVSTLTIQRTQQEDSAVYLCASSTTWGYNSPLHFGNGTRLTVT.

This chain uses TRBV29-1 with TRBJ2-7; D is unclear. The CDR3 covers 16 residues. From germline, CDR1 is SQVTM and CDR2 ANQGSEA. V dropped 8 bases and J dropped 1 base, with 24 bases sitting between them. In DNA, the CDR3 is TGCAGCCGTCGTCGCAACAGCCCACCGCGGTCCTACGAGCAGTACTTC. Protein: CSRRRNSPPRSYEQYF.

The V and J genes are TRBV5-6 and TRBJ2-3; D remains ambiguous. V lost 0 bases and J 5 bases, leaving 10 bases between the germline ends. This CDR3 has 14 residues. Germline loops: CDR1 SGHDT, CDR2 YYEEEE. DNA for the CDR3: TGTGCCAGCAGCTTGGGCCAAGCAGGAGATACGCAGTATTTT. Amino acids: CASSLGQAGDTQYF.

This clone turned up a few times. The CDR3, as DNA: TGTGCCTGGAGTGCGGGTCGCGGGTATGGGTCACCCCTCCACTTT. This sequence encodes CAWSAGRGYGSPLHF. The chain couples TRBV30 to TRBJ1-6; the D is unclear. CDR3 length equals 15 residues. The V end lost 1 base, the J end lost 10 bases, and 17 bases lay between the germline ends. Per germline, CDR1 GTSNPN and CDR2 SVGIG (reference sequence). The whole variable domain, filled in from reference TRBV30 and TRBJ1-6, reads SQTIHQWPATLVQPVGSPLSLECTVEGTSNPNLYWYRQAAGRGLQLLFYSVGIGQISSEVPQNLSASRPQDRQFILSSKKLLLSDSGFYLCAWSAGRGYGSPLHFGNGTRLTVT.

The genes are TRBV28 and TRBJ2-1; a weak D match, TRBD1 (6 bases). Trimming took off 5 bases at V and 12 bases at J, with 17 bases between the two ends. Germline CDR1 MDHEN, CDR2 SYDVKM. This CDR3 comprises 13 residues. The CDR3 sequence is CASSTVQGPVQFF. CDR3 in DNA: TGTGCCAGCAGTACTGTACAGGGTCCGGTGCAGTTCTTC.

The gene calls are TRBV9 and TRBJ1-1; weak D call: TRBD1 (5 bases). Per the germline V gene, CDR1 is SGDLS and CDR2 is YYNGEE. This CDR3 comprises 15 residues. Trimming stripped 3 bases from V and 1 base from J, with 13 bases between. The CDR3 nucleotides are TGTGCCAGCAGCGCTAGTGTAGGGGAGAACACTGAAGCTTTCTTT. Translation: CASSASVGENTEAFF.

J is TRBJ1-4 and V is TRBV7-8; the D gene is possibly TRBD1 (5 bases). The CDR3 has 15 residues. Germline V gives CDR1 SGHVS, CDR2 FQNEAQ. The V gene lost 5 bases and the J gene lost 9 bases, with 19 bases spanning the gap. The CDR3 protein is CASSPAWNRWQKLFF. In DNA, the CDR3 is TGTGCCAGCAGCCCAGCCTGGAACAGGTGGCAAAAACTGTTTTTT.

The genes are TRBV7-9 and TRBJ2-7; no clear D gene. Trimming stripped 0 bases from V and 1 base from J, with 16 bases between. CDR3 length: 17 residues. Germline V gene sequence: CDR1 SEHNR, CDR2 FQNEAQ (reference sequence). CDR3 in DNA: TGTGCCAGCAGCTTAGCCCTCAAAGCTTCTATTTCCTACGAGCAGTACTTC. It yields the protein CASSLALKASISYEQYF.

V gene TRBV24-1 combines with J gene TRBJ2-7; TRBD1 might be the D (6 bases). V gave up 3 bases and J gave up 11 bases, with 19 bases separating them. The CDR3 runs to 14 residues. Germline values: CDR1 KGHDR, CDR2 SFDVKD. In DNA, the CDR3 is TGTGCCACCAGTGATCGGACAGTTAATTACGGGGAGTACTTC. It yields the protein CATSDRTVNYGEYF.

The chain carries TRBV12-3 or TRBV12-4 and TRBJ2-6; D is undetermined. The CDR3 is 13 residues long. V was cut by 1 base and J by 3 bases, with 1 base left in between. The CDR3 protein is CASSLGGANVLTF. In DNA, the CDR3 is TGTGCCAGCAGTTTAGGTGGGGCCAACGTCCTGACTTTC.

This chain joins TRBV9 and TRBJ2-3, with 12 bases matching TRBD2. The germline gives CDR1 SGDLS, CDR2 YYNGEE. This CDR3 comprises 16 residues. Germline trimming cut 2 bases from V and 3 bases from J; bases unmatched to any gene: 4. CDR3 region: CASSVSSGGVTDTQYF. The CDR3 DNA sequence: TGTGCCAGCAGCGTCTCTAGCGGGGGGGTGACAGATACGCAGTATTTT.

The chain couples TRBV6-6 to TRBJ1-1; D gene unclear. CDR1 MNHNY and CDR2 SVGAGI come from the germline V gene (reference sequence). V lost 8 bases, J lost 0 bases, and 4 bases lay in between. The length of the CDR3 is 11 residues. DNA of the CDR3: TGTGCCAGCGGCGTGAACACTGAAGCTTTCTTT. It is translated as CASGVNTEAFF.

This clone was recorded a few times. The chain links TRBV7-2 to TRBJ1-4; no clear D gene. CDR3 length equals 13 residues. Trimming took 5 bases from V and 8 from J, leaving 12 bases between them. Germline V lookup: CDR1 SGHTA, CDR2 FQGNSA. CDR3 coding DNA: TGTGCCAGCAGCCCGGGATTGGGAGAAAAACTGTTTTTT. Residues: CASSPGLGEKLFF.

This clone was detected once. The chain carries TRBV24-1 and TRBJ2-3; D unclear. This CDR3 contains 15 residues. Germline V gene data show CDR1 as KGHDR and CDR2 as SFDVKD. Trimming left V 1 base short and J 2 bases short, with 9 bases between. The DNA of the CDR3 is TGTGCCACCAGTGATTTCGTAGAATACACAGATACGCAGTATTTT. It is translated as CATSDFVEYTDTQYF.

To note about this clone: The sample contains more than one DNA sequence encoding this CDR3. The V and J genes are TRBV2 and TRBJ2-3; tentatively, D is TRBD1 or TRBD2 (5 bases each). This CDR3 spans 14 amino acids. The germline V gene encodes CDR1 SNHLY and CDR2 FYNNEI. V was trimmed by 1 base and J by 0 bases, leaving 5 bases between them. CDR3 sequence reads: CASSEGGSTDTQYF. CDR3 bases: TGTGCCAGCAGTGAAGGGGGGAGCACAGATACGCAGTATTTT.

The V and J genes are TRBV28 and TRBJ1-1; D remains unclear. Looked up from germline, CDR1 is MDHEN and CDR2 is SYDVKM. V shed 2 bases and J shed 6 bases, with 13 bases lying between them. This CDR3 is built from 14 residues. CDR3 in amino acids: CASSLTLPVAEAFF. The CDR3 DNA is TGTGCCAGCAGTTTAACCCTGCCCGTCGCTGAAGCTTTCTTT.

This clone was picked up one time. The chain uses TRBV7-2 and TRBJ2-5; 13 nucleotides match TRBD2. From germline, CDR1 is SGHTA and CDR2 FQGNSA. The V gene end was trimmed by 1 base and the J gene end by 5 bases; junction bases not matched to a gene: 1. The CDR3 consists of 15 residues. This chain's CDR3 is CASSLGLAGGETQYF. The CDR3 coding sequence is TGTGCCAGCAGCTTAGGACTAGCGGGGGGTGAGACCCAGTACTTC.

The rearrangement links TRBV20-1 to TRBJ1-1, with TRBD1 identical over 7 bases. This CDR3 spans 11 amino acids. Germline V lookup: CDR1 DFQATT, CDR2 SNEGSKA (reference sequence). Trimming took 4 bases from V and 11 from J; bases not matched to a gene: 7. CDR3 DNA: TGCAGTGCTAATCCGACAGGGTGGGCTTTCTTT. Its protein product is CSANPTGWAFF.

The rearrangement joins TRBV7-2 to TRBJ1-4; no clear D. This CDR3 region has 14 residues. V was clipped by 6 bases and J by 0 bases, with 8 bases between them. Germline-derived CDR1 and CDR2 are SGHTA and FQGNSA. The CDR3 DNA follows: TGTGCCAGCAGGAAGAGTGCAACTAATGAAAAACTGTTTTTT. Its translation is CASRKSATNEKLFF.

This rearrangement joins TRBV9 to TRBJ1-4, with D unresolved. This CDR3 spans 15 amino acids. V was clipped by 4 bases and J by 3 bases, with 13 bases between them. Per the germline V gene, CDR1 is SGDLS and CDR2 is YYNGEE. The CDR3, as DNA: TGTGCCAGCAGCCAATCAGCGAACCCTAATGAAAAACTGTTTTTT. Protein product: CASSQSANPNEKLFF.